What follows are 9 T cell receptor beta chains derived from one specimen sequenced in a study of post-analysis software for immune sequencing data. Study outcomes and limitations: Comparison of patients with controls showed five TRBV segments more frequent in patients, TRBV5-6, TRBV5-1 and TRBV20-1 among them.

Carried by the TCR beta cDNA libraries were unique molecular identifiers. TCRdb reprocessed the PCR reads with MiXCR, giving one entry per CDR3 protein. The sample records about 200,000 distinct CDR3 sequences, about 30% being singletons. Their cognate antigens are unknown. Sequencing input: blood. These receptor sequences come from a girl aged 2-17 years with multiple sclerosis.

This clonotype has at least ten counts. The CDR3 bases are TGCAGCGTCGGAGGTAGCGGGGGGCCGAGCTCCTACGAGCAGTACTTC. The encoded protein is CSVGGSGGPSSYEQYF. The J gene is TRBJ2-7, the V gene TRBV29-1; 10 positions match TRBD2. The CDR3 loop spans 16 amino acids. The J segment lost 0 bases and the V segment lost 6 bases, leaving 11 bases of the junction unmatched. Germline V gene data show CDR1 as SQVTM and CDR2 as ANQGSEA.

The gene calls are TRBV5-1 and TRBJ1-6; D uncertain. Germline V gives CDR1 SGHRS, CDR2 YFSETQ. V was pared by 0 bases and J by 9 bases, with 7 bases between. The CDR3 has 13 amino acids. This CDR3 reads CASSLEVGSPLHF. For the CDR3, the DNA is TGCGCCAGCAGCTTGGAGGTGGGTTCACCCCTCCACTTT. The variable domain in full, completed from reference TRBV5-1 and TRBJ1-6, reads KAGVTQTPRYLIKTRGQQVTLSCSPISGHRSVSWYQQTPGQGLQFLFEYFSETQRNKGNFPGRFSGRQFSNSRSEMNVSTLELGDSALYLCASSLEVGSPLHFGNGTRLTVT.

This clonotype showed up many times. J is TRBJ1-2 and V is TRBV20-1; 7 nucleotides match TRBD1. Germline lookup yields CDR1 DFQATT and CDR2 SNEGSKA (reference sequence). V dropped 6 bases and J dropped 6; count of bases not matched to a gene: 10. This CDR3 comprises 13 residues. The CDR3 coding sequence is TGCAGTGCCCTGACAGGGATGGGGGATGGCTACACCTTC. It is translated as CSALTGMGDGYTF.

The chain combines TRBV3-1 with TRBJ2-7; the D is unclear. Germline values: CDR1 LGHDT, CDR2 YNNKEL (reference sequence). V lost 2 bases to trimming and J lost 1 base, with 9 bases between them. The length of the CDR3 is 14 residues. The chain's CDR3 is CASSQRQESYEQYF. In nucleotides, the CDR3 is TGTGCCAGCAGCCAACGGCAGGAATCCTACGAGCAGTACTTC.

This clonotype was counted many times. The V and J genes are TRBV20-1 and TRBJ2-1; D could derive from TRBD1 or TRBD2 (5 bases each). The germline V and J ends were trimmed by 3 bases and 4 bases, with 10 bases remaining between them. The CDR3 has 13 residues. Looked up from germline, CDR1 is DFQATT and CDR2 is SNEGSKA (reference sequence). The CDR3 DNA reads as TGCAGTGCTAGGGGGGTTGGTTACAATGAGCAGTTCTTC. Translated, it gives CSARGVGYNEQFF.

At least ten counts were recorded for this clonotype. The CDR3 DNA sequence: TGTGCCAGCAGCACCCTAGCGGATACCTACAATGAGCAGTTCTTC. Residues: CASSTLADTYNEQFF. The gene calls are TRBV12-3 or TRBV12-4 and TRBJ2-1; 7 bases are a match to TRBD2. This CDR3 has 15 residues. The J segment lost 2 bases and the V segment lost 6 bases, leaving 7 bases of the junction unmatched.

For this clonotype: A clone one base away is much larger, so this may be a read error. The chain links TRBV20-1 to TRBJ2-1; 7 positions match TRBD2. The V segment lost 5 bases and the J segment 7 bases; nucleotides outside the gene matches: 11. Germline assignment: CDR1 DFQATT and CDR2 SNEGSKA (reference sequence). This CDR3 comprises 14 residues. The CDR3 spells CSAGASGPENEQFF. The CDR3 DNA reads TGCAGTGCTGGGGCTAGCGGCCCGGAAAATGAGCAGTTCTTC.

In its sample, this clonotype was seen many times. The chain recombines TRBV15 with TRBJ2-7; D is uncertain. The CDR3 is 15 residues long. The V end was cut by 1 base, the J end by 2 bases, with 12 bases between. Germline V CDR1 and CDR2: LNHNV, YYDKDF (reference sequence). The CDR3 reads CATSRAGGVPYEQYF. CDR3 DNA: TGTGCCACCAGCAGAGCCGGTGGGGTCCCCTACGAGCAGTACTTC.

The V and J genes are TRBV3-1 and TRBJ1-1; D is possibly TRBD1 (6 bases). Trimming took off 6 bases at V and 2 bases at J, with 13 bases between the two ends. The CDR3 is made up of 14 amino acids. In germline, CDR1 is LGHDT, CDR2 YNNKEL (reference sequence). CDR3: CASRRGGINTEAFF. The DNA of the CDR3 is TGTGCCAGCAGACGAGGGGGGATAAACACTGAAGCTTTCTTT.